The clone carrying this T cell receptor (beta chain) was observed once. Its antigen is as yet unknown. Produced via immunoSEQ multiplex PCR; TCRdb's table is partial and in-frame only. The sample includes about 58,000 clones, approximately 82% of them seen just once. The sample originates from a study of OX40 agonist ivuxolimab in advanced cancers. The wider study: At 82.7% male, the cohort had a mean age of 60 years, ranging from 23 to 79. Study results and limitations: Expanded clones were, on average, more numerous among CD8+ T cells than CD4+. Low levels of normalized T-cell clonal expansion also appeared in some nonresponders.

The length of the CDR3 is 12 residues. Trimming cost V 0 bases and J 3 bases, with 6 bases left between them. Looked up from germline, CDR1 is SQVTM and CDR2 is ANQGSEA. Material: CD4+ or CD8+ T cells sorted from blood, obtained in a trial of the OX40 agonist ivuxolimab. The rearrangement uses TRBV29-1 and TRBJ2-7; D call uncertain. The clonotype comes from an adult with an advanced solid tumor such as melanoma, head and neck, liver or kidney cancer. CDR3 DNA: TGCAGCGTTGAAGAGGTCGGCTACGAGCAGTACTTC. Protein product: CSVEEVGYEQYF.